This T cell receptor beta chain was captured in a study of identical twins. Broader study findings: Cord blood beta clonotypes present at high abundance carried fewer insertions; no such pattern appeared in memory repertoires.

TCRdb re-derived calls from the 5' RACE reads in MiXCR, one entry per CDR3 protein. The profile shows some 460,000 distinct CDR3 sequences, about 14% of them singletons. Note on this clonotype: Antigen: not known.

Germline CDR1 is DFQATT and CDR2 is SNEGSKA (reference sequence). V shed 3 bases, J shed 5 bases, and the junction held 3 bases outside the gene matches. This CDR3 region has 14 residues. These records were also assigned to another study, of yellow fever vaccine responses in identical twins. That study adds: Twins showed a vaccine T cell response that reportedly seemed partly convergent, partly personalized.

The sequence was collected from a woman aged 18-29 years in good health. The sample taken for sequencing was CD4+ T cells sorted from blood. V is TRBV20-1 and J is TRBJ2-3; 12 nucleotides line up with TRBD2. The CDR3 DNA is TGCAGTGCTAGCCGACTAGCGGGGGTAGATACGCAGTATTTT. Its translation is CSASRLAGVDTQYF.